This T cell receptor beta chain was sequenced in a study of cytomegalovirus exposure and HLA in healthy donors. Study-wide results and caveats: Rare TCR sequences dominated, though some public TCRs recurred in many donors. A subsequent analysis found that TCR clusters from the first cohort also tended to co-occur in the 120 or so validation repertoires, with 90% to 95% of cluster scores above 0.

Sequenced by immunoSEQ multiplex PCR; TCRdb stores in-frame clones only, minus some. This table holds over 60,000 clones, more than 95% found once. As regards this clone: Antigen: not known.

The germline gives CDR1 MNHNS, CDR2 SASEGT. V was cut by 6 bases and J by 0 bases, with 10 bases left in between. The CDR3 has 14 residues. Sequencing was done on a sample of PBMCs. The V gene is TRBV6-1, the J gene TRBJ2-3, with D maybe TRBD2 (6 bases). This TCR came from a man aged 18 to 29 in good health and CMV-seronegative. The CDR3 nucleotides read TGTGCCAGCAGGGGGGGTTCTAGCACAGATACGCAGTATTTT. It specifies CASRGGSSTDTQYF.